This TCR beta chain originates from a study of blood T cell repertoires in COVID-19. For the study at large: There were acute and convalescent COVID-19 samples, and they came from the United States, Italy and Spain. T cells, B-cell-depleted T cells, or PBMCs supplied cDNA or gDNA.

CDR3 size: 15 residues. The V gene end was trimmed by 2 bases and the J gene end by 9 bases; junction bases not matched to a gene: 8. The germline CDR1 and CDR2 sequences are MNHEY and SMNVEV (reference sequence). In the authors' methods: Reference gene primer amplification in the assay estimated nucleated cell counts. Measured with immunoSEQ multiplex PCR; TCRdb has only the in-frame clones, and not every one. That table supplies the V and J calls and clone size; D and trimming were determined from the DNA. The profile shows approximately 150,000 clones, about 90% of them singletons. This sequence was found in an elderly man with acute or convalescent COVID-19. The gene calls are TRBV27 and TRBJ2-1; the match to TRBD2 covers 9 bases. The sample consisted of peripheral blood. DNA of the CDR3: TGTGCCAGCAGTTTAATTCGAGCGGGGGGATCTGAGCAGTTCTTC. Residues: CASSLIRAGGSEQFF.